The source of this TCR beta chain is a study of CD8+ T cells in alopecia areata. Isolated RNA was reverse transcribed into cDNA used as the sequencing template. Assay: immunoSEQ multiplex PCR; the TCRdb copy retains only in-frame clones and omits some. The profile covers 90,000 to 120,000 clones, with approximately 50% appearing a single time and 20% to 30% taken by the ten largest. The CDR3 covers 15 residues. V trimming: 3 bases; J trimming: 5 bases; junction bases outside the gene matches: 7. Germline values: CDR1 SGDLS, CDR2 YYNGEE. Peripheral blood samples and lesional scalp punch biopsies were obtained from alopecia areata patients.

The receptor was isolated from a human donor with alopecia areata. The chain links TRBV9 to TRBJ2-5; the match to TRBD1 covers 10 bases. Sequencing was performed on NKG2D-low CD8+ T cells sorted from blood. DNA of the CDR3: TGTGCCAGCAGCGCATCGACAGGGGGCGCGGAGACCCAGTACTTC. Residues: CASSASTGGAETQYF. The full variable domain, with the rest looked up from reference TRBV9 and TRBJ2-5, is DSGVTQTPKHLITATGQRVTLRCSPRSGDLSVYWYQQSLDQGLQFLIQYYNGEERAKGNILERFSAQQFPDLHSELNLSSLELGDSALYFCASSASTGGAETQYFGPGTRLLVL.